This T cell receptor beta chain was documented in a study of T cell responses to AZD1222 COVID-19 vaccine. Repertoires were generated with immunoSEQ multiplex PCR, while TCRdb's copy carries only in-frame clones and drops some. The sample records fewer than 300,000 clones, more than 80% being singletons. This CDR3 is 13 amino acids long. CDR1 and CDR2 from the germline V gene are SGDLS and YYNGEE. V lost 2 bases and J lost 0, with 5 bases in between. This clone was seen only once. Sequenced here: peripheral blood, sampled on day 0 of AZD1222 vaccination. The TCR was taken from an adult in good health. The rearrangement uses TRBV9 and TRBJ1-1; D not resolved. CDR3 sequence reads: CASSVHMNTEAFF. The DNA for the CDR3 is TGTGCCAGCAGCGTCCACATGAACACTGAAGCTTTCTTT.